This TCR beta chain is drawn from a study of T cells expressing NK-cell markers. TCR beta cDNA was made by 5'RACE template switching with UMIs. Following a re-call of the 5' RACE reads, TCRdb has one entry per CDR3 protein and lacks DNA. In all, the sample yields 140,000 or so distinct CDR3 sequences. Germline-derived CDR1 and CDR2 are SGHTA and FQGNSA. The CDR3 totals 14 residues. The rearrangement links TRBV7-2 to TRBJ1-1. What was sequenced was blood T cells: a sorted CD56 or NKG2C T cell subset, CD4+ or CD8+ T cells, or bulk PBMC T cells (not recorded which). The receptor was derived from a man aged 18 to 35 in good health. CDR3 residues: CASSLHLGEAEAFF.